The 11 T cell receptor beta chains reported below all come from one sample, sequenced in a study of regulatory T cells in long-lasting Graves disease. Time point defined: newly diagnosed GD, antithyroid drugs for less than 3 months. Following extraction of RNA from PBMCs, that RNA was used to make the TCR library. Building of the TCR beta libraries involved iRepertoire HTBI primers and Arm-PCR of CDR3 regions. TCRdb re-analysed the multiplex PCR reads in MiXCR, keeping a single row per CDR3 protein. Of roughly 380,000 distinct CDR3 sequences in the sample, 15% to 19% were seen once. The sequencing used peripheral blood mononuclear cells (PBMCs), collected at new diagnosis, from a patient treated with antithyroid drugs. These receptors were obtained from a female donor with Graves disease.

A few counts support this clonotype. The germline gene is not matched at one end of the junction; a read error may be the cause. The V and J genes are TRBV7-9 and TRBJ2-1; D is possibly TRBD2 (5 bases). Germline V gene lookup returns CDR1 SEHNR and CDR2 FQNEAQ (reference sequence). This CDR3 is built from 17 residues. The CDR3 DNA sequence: TGTGCCAGCAGCTTACTATCCGGCGGGTTCTCCTACAATGAGCAGTCCTTC. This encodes CASSLLSGGFSYNEQSF.

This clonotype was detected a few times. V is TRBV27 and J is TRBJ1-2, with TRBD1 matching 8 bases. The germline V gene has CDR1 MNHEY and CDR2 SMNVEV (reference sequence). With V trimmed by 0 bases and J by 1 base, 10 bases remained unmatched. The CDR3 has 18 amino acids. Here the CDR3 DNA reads TGTGCCAGCAGTTTATCCCCCCCTGACAGGGGTGATAACTATGGCTACACCTTC. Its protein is CASSLSPPDRGDNYGYTF.

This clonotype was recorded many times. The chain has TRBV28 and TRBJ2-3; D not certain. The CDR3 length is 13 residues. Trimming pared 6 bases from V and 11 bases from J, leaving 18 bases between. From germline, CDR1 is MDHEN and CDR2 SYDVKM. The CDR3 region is CASSQPDPRRQYF. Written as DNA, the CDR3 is TGTGCCAGCAGCCAACCAGACCCGAGGCGGCAGTATTTT.

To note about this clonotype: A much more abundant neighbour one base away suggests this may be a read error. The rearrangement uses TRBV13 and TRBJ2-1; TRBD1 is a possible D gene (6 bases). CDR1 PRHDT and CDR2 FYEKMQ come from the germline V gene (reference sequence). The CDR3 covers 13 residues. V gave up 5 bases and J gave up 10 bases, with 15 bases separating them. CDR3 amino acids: CASSRQGKNEQFF. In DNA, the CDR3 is TGTGCCAGCAGCAGGCAGGGGAAGAACGAGCAGTTCTTC.

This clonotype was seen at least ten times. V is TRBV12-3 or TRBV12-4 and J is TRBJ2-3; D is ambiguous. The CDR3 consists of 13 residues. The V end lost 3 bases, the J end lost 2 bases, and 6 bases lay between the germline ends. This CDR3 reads CASSFQVTDTQYF. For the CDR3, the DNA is TGTGCCAGCAGTTTTCAGGTCACAGATACGCAGTATTTT.

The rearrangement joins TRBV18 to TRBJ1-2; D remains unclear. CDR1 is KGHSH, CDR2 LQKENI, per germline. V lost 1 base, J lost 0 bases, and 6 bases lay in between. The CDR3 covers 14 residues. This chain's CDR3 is CASSPRPANYGYTF. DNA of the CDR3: TGTGCCAGCTCACCACGTCCAGCTAACTATGGCTACACCTTC.

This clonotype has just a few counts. As DNA, the CDR3 is TGTGCCAGCAGCTTCTCCGGGACGGCGAACACTGAAGCTTTCTTT. Its translation is CASSFSGTANTEAFF. This chain links TRBV11-2 with TRBJ1-1, with a tentative D call TRBD1 (5 bases). This CDR3 spans 15 amino acids. V lost 3 bases, J lost 1 base, and 12 bases lay in between. Germline loops: CDR1 SGHAT, CDR2 FQNNGV.

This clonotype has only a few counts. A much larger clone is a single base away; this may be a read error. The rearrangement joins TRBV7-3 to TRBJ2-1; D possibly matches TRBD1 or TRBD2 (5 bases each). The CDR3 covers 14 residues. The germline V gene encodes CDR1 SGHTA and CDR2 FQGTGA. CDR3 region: CASSLGPRWPYQSF. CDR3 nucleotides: TGTGCCAGCAGCTTGGGACCGCGATGGCCTTACCAGTCCTTC. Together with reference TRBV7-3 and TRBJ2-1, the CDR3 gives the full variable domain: GAGVSQTPSNKVTEKGKYVELRCDPISGHTALYWYRQSLGQGPEFLIYFQGTGAADDSGLPNDRFFAVRPEGSVSTLKIQRTERGDSAVYLCASSLGPRWPYQSFGPGTRLTVL.

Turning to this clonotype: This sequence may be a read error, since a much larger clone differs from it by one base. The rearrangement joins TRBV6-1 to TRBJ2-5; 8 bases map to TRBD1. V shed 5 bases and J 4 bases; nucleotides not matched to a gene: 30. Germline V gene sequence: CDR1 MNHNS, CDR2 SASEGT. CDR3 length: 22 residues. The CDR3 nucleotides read TGTGCCAGCAGTTCTCAGCCAGGGGGCTCGTCAGAGGACCCCCTGGATATAGAGACCCAGTACTTC. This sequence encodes CASSSQPGGSSEDPLDIETQYF.

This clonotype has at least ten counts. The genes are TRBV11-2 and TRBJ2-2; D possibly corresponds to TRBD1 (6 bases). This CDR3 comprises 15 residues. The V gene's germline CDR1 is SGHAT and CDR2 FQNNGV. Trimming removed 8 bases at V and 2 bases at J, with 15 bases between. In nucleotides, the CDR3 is TGTGCCAGCGCCGTGGGGGCCGGAAACACCGGGGAGCTGTTTTTT. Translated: CASAVGAGNTGELFF.

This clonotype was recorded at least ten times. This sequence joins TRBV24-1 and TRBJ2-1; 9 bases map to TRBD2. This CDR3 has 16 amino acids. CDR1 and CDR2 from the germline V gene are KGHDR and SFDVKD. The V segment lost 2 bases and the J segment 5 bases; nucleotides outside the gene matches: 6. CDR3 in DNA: TGTGCCACCAGTGATTGGGGTAGCGGGAGTAACAATGAGCAGTTCTTC. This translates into CATSDWGSGSNNEQFF.